Each of the 27 T cell receptor beta chains below was sequenced from the same sample in a study of Graves' ophthalmopathy and Graves' hyperthyroidism. TCR beta CDR3 regions were amplified from RNA transcripts. Investigators did first-round RT-PCR with HTBI primers, then second-round multiplex PCR. Each CDR3 protein is one row after TCRdb ran MiXCR on the multiplex PCR reads. The table lists a few hundred thousand distinct CDR3 sequences, around a fifth of them singletons. The sequenced material came from peripheral blood. All receptors come from a woman in her fifties or sixties with Graves' ophthalmopathy.

The chain carries TRBV7-9 and TRBJ2-7, with a tentative D call TRBD1 (5 bases). With 5 bases removed from V and 4 bases from J, the gap between germline ends came to 9 bases. The CDR3 has 12 residues. Germline loops: CDR1 SEHNR, CDR2 FQNEAQ (reference sequence). CDR3 sequence reads: CASSAYRYEQYF. CDR3 coding DNA: TGTGCCAGCAGCGCCTACAGGTACGAGCAGTACTTC.

The J gene is TRBJ1-1, the V gene TRBV6-5, with unresolved D. The CDR3 loop spans 14 amino acids. Germline-derived CDR1 and CDR2 are MNHEY and SVGAGI. The V end was cut by 0 bases, the J end by 1 base, with 6 bases between. The CDR3 here is CASSYSKRNTEAFF. Here the CDR3 DNA reads TGTGCCAGCAGTTACTCTAAGAGGAACACTGAAGCTTTCTTT.

The table lists this clonotype with many counts. The chain links TRBV28 to TRBJ2-7, with 7 bases that match TRBD2. CDR1 is MDHEN and CDR2 is SYDVKM in the germline V gene. Germline trimming cut 4 bases from V and 6 bases from J; bases unmatched to any gene: 6. The CDR3 contains 13 residues. In DNA, the CDR3 is TGTGCCAGCAGTTCCCTAGCGGCGGGCGAGCAGTACTTC. Its translation is CASSSLAAGEQYF.

V gene TRBV11-2 combines with J gene TRBJ1-6, with TRBD1 matching 7 bases. This CDR3 region has 13 residues. Per germline, CDR1 SGHAT and CDR2 FQNNGV. After removal of 8 bases from V and 7 bases from J, the junction contained 5 bases not matched to a gene. CDR3 amino acids: CASEAGGNSPLHF. The CDR3 DNA is TGTGCCAGCGAAGCAGGGGGGAATTCACCCCTCCACTTT.

This clonotype was recorded only once. V gene TRBV6-2 or TRBV6-3 combines with J gene TRBJ2-7; D may be TRBD1 or TRBD2 (5 bases each). Germline CDR1 and CDR2: MNHEY and SVGEGT. V lost 7 bases to trimming and J lost 3 bases, with 13 bases between them. The CDR3 covers 13 residues. CDR3 region: CASKDGGLYEQYF. CDR3 coding DNA: TGTGCCAGCAAAGATGGGGGTCTCTACGAGCAGTACTTC.

This clonotype was detected a few times. V and J are TRBV4-2 and TRBJ1-5; tentative D call: TRBD1 (6 bases). The CDR3 consists of 15 residues. Trimming shortened V by 1 base and J by 8 bases, and 15 bases separated the two germline ends. Germline V gene lookup returns CDR1 LGHNA and CDR2 YNFKEQ. The CDR3 loop reads CASSQANREGKPQHF. CDR3 bases: TGTGCCAGCAGCCAAGCAAACAGGGAAGGGAAGCCCCAGCATTTT.

Ten or more counts support this clonotype. V is TRBV2 and J is TRBJ2-2; D possibly uses TRBD1 or TRBD2 (6 bases each). The CDR3 is made up of 13 amino acids. The V and J ends lost 7 bases and 6 bases respectively, with 12 bases between them. CDR1 is SNHLY, CDR2 FYNNEI, per germline. The CDR3 DNA is TGTGCCAGCATGAGGAGGGGGGCCGGGGAGCTGTTTTTT. Translation gives CASMRRGAGELFF.

This rearrangement joins TRBV7-3 to TRBJ2-7; weak D call: TRBD1 (8 bases). This CDR3 has 15 amino acids. CDR1 and CDR2 (germline): SGHTA, FQGTGA. Deletions cut 5 bases from V and 2 bases from J, with 16 bases between. This CDR3 reads CASSLYRGTTYEQYF. Here the CDR3 DNA reads TGTGCCAGCAGCCTCTACAGGGGGACTACCTACGAGCAGTACTTC.

This clonotype was counted at least ten times. The chain employs TRBV20-1 and TRBJ1-2; D remains unclear. The V and J ends lost 1 base and 5 bases respectively, with 14 bases between them. Germline V lookup: CDR1 DFQATT, CDR2 SNEGSKA (reference sequence). The CDR3 has 14 amino acids. CDR3 DNA: TGCAGTGCTAGAGGGGCTAACAGTCGGTATGGCTACACCTTC. Translation: CSARGANSRYGYTF.

This clonotype was picked up many times. V is TRBV7-9 and J is TRBJ2-7; 12 nucleotides match TRBD1. The V gene's germline CDR1 is SEHNR and CDR2 FQNEAQ (reference sequence). The CDR3 length is 16 residues. Trimming at V came to 4 bases and at J to 4 bases, leaving 8 bases not matched to a gene. The CDR3 nucleotides are TGTGCCAGCAGCTCGAATCCGGGACAGGGGGCTTACGAGCAGTACTTC. Translated, it gives CASSSNPGQGAYEQYF. Filled out from reference TRBV7-9 and TRBJ2-7, the complete variable domain reads DTGVSQNPRHKITKRGQNVTFRCDPISEHNRLYWYRQTLGQGPEFLTYFQNEAQLEKSRLLSDRFSAERPKGSFSTLEIQRTEQGDSAMYLCASSSNPGQGAYEQYFGPGTRLTVT.

The gene calls are TRBV6-2 or TRBV6-3 and TRBJ2-2; D uncertain. The CDR3 spans 11 residues. CDR1 is MNHEY, CDR2 SVGEGT, per germline. V dropped 6 bases and J dropped 8 bases, with 7 bases sitting between them. The CDR3 protein is CASSHTGELFF. The CDR3 region has the DNA TGTGCCAGCAGCCATACTGGGGAGCTGTTTTTT.

Many counts were recorded for this clonotype. The chain couples TRBV28 to TRBJ1-6; D not resolved. The germline V gene encodes CDR1 MDHEN and CDR2 SYDVKM. There are 14 residues in the CDR3. V was trimmed by 3 bases and J by 6 bases, leaving 9 bases between them. The chain's CDR3 is CASSFVKTNSPLHF. DNA for the CDR3: TGTGCCAGCAGTTTTGTGAAGACTAATTCACCCCTCCACTTT.

The chain joins TRBV15 to TRBJ2-1; D is uncertain. Trimming removed 1 base at V and 0 bases at J, with 7 bases between. Germline V gene lookup returns CDR1 LNHNV and CDR2 YYDKDF (reference sequence). CDR3 length: 15 residues. CDR3 DNA sequence: TGTGCCACCAGCAGAGTGTACAGCTCCTACAATGAGCAGTTCTTC. It is translated as CATSRVYSSYNEQFF.

This clonotype was recorded many times. The chain has TRBV20-1 and TRBJ2-4; a weak D match, TRBD2 (6 bases). Germline V gene sequence: CDR1 DFQATT, CDR2 SNEGSKA (reference sequence). V lost 2 bases and J 2 bases, leaving 10 bases between the germline ends. The CDR3 loop spans 14 amino acids. Written as DNA, the CDR3 is TGCAGTGCTAGACGCGGGGAAACCAAAAACATTCAGTACTTC. It specifies CSARRGETKNIQYF.

Notes on this clonotype: Possible read error: a much larger clone is one base away. This chain connects TRBV5-1 to TRBJ2-5, with 8 nucleotides matching TRBD2. The CDR3 totals 15 residues. The germline CDR1 and CDR2 sequences are SGHRS and YFSETQ. Trimming took 4 bases from V and 4 from J; bases not matched to a gene: 9. The CDR3: CASSGGLVGRETQYF. The CDR3, as DNA: TGCGCCAGCAGCGGGGGACTAGTGGGACGAGAGACCCAGTACTTC.

This clonotype was detected ten times or more. The rearrangement links TRBV20-1 to TRBJ2-5; the D gene could be TRBD1 or TRBD2 (5 bases each). The germline V gene encodes CDR1 DFQATT and CDR2 SNEGSKA (reference sequence). Trimming shortened V by 4 bases and J by 0 bases, and 9 bases separated the two germline ends. The CDR3 length is 13 residues. CDR3 coding DNA: TGCAGTGCTATAGGGACGGACCAAGAGACCCAGTACTTC. Protein: CSAIGTDQETQYF.

This clonotype was counted many times. The V and J genes are TRBV12-3 or TRBV12-4 and TRBJ2-7; 7 bases line up with TRBD1. V shed 6 bases and J 6 bases; nucleotides not matched to a gene: 11. The CDR3 loop spans 14 amino acids. The DNA of the CDR3 is TGTGCCAGCAGCCAACAGGGGTTTCAGTCCGAGCAGTACTTC. Translation gives CASSQQGFQSEQYF.

This clonotype was seen at least ten times. This chain connects TRBV28 to TRBJ1-1; the D gene is possibly TRBD1 (5 bases). The V end was cut by 6 bases, the J end by 0 bases, with 14 bases between. The CDR3 consists of 15 residues. In germline, CDR1 is MDHEN, CDR2 SYDVKM. CDR3 residues: CASSRGAPLNTEAFF. In nucleotides, the CDR3 is TGTGCCAGCAGCCGAGGGGCGCCCCTGAACACTGAAGCTTTCTTT.

This clonotype was observed many times. The chain links TRBV29-1 to TRBJ1-1, with no clear D. There are 12 residues in the CDR3. V gave up 7 bases and J gave up 0 bases, with 9 bases separating them. CDR1 and CDR2 from the germline V gene are SQVTM and ANQGSEA. The CDR3 bases are TGCAGCGCCCGGGCACTGAACACTGAAGCTTTCTTT. Translation: CSARALNTEAFF. The whole variable domain, filled in from reference TRBV29-1 and TRBJ1-1, reads SAVISQKPSRDICQRGTSLTIQCQVDSQVTMMFWYRQQPGQSLTLIATANQGSEATYESGFVIDKFPISRPNLTFSTLTVSNMSPEDSSIYLCSARALNTEAFFGQGTRLTVV.

Concerning this clonotype itself: A read error is possible here, since a much larger clone lies one base away. This chain uses TRBV28 with TRBJ2-7; 8 bases map to TRBD1. Germline CDR1 reads MDHEN; CDR2 reads SYDVKM. The CDR3 consists of 15 residues. CDR3 loop: CVSSFPDRGFYEQYF. CDR3 nucleotide sequence: TGTGTCAGCAGTTTCCCAGACAGGGGATTCTACGAGCAGTACTTC.

The rearrangement links TRBV6-1 to TRBJ2-7, with TRBD2 identical over 7 bases. The J segment lost 2 bases and the V segment lost 1 base, leaving 5 bases of the junction unmatched. Per germline, CDR1 MNHNS and CDR2 SASEGT. The CDR3 extends over 15 amino acids. Here the CDR3 DNA reads TGTGCCAGCAGTGAAGGCGGGAGAGGAACCTACGAGCAGTACTTC. Protein sequence: CASSEGGRGTYEQYF.

Comment on this clonotype: A much larger clone differs from this one at a single base, so this may be a read error. The genes are TRBV2 and TRBJ2-2; tentatively, D is TRBD1 (6 bases). CDR3 length: 12 amino acids. V was cut by 6 bases and J by 5 bases, with 7 bases left in between. Germline values: CDR1 SNHLY, CDR2 FYNNEI. CDR3 DNA: TGTGCCAGCAGCGGACAGACCGGGGAGCTGTTTTTT. This codes for CASSGQTGELFF. Using reference TRBV2 and TRBJ2-2 for the parts outside the CDR3, the full variable domain is EPEVTQTPSHQVTQMGQEVILRCVPISNHLYFYWYRQILGQKVEFLVSFYNNEISEKSEIFDDQFSVERPDGSNFTLKIRSTKLEDSAMYFCASSGQTGELFFGEGSRLTVL.

This clonotype was counted at least ten times. V and J are TRBV2 and TRBJ2-4; 8 bases map to TRBD1. Germline V lookup: CDR1 SNHLY, CDR2 FYNNEI. Trimming removed 5 bases from V and 7 bases from J; junction bases left unmatched: 4. The CDR3 is made up of 13 amino acids. CDR3 amino acids: CASSRTGMNIQYF. The DNA for the CDR3 is TGTGCCAGCAGTAGGACAGGGATGAACATTCAGTACTTC.

This clonotype showed up many times. CDR3 sequence: CASSPQGRSGNTEAFF. In DNA, the CDR3 is TGTGCCAGCAGCCCCCAAGGTCGTTCAGGGAACACTGAAGCTTTCTTT. The chain is built from TRBV7-3 and TRBJ1-1; unclear D gene. CDR3 length: 16 residues. CDR1 and CDR2 from the germline V gene are SGHTA and FQGTGA. Trimming pared 5 bases from V and 1 base from J, leaving 17 bases between.

This chain connects TRBV11-2 to TRBJ2-4, with a weak D call TRBD1 (6 bases). Germline V gives CDR1 SGHAT, CDR2 FQNNGV. CDR3 length: 19 amino acids. Trimming cost V 0 bases and J 1 base, with 19 bases left between them. The CDR3 coding sequence is TGTGCCAGCAGCTTAGAGGGGCTCAGGGGACGAGTTGCCAAAAACATTCAGTACTTC. It specifies CASSLEGLRGRVAKNIQYF. Filled out from reference TRBV11-2 and TRBJ2-4, the complete variable domain reads EAGVAQSPRYKIIEKRQSVAFWCNPISGHATLYWYQQILGQGPKLLIQFQNNGVVDDSQLPKDRFSAERLKGVDSTLKIQPAKLEDSAVYLCASSLEGLRGRVAKNIQYFGAGTRLSVL.

This clonotype came up many times. The chain employs TRBV5-1 and TRBJ1-2; D unclear. The V gene lost 0 bases and the J gene lost 2 bases, with 11 bases spanning the gap. The germline V gene encodes CDR1 SGHRS and CDR2 YFSETQ. CDR3 length equals 15 residues. The CDR3 region has the DNA TGCGCCAGCAGCTTGGATTCGGGAACCAACTATGGCTACACCTTC. It specifies CASSLDSGTNYGYTF.

In this sample, this clonotype turned up many times. This rearrangement joins TRBV11-3 to TRBJ2-2, with D possibly being TRBD1 (7 bases). The CDR3 runs 19 residues. Trimming took 4 bases from V and 0 from J, leaving 21 bases between them. CDR1 is SGHNT and CDR2 is YENEEA in the germline V gene. This CDR3 is CASSSQGVFGRTNTGELFF. CDR3 in DNA: TGTGCCAGCAGCTCCCAGGGGGTGTTTGGGAGGACGAACACCGGGGAGCTGTTTTTT. Looking up the rest from reference TRBV11-3 and TRBJ2-2 gives the full variable domain: EAGVVQSPRYKIIEKKQPVAFWCNPISGHNTLYWYLQNLGQGPELLIRYENEEAVDDSQLPKDRFSAERLKGVDSTLKIQPAELGDSAVYLCASSSQGVFGRTNTGELFFGEGSRLTVL.